This entry lists 28 T cell receptor beta chains sequenced from one sample in a study of OX40 agonist ivuxolimab in advanced cancers. TCRdb's copy holds only in-frame clones and misses some; the assay was immunoSEQ multiplex PCR. The sample records 50,000 or so clones, approximately 79% being singletons. The sequencing used CD4+ or CD8+ T cells sorted from blood, collected in a trial of the OX40 agonist ivuxolimab. The receptors stem from an adult with an advanced solid tumor such as melanoma, head and neck, liver or kidney cancer.

Only one count was recorded for this clone. The chain employs TRBV19 and TRBJ2-7; TRBD1 matches at 9 bases. Germline CDR1 reads LNHDA; CDR2 reads SQIVND (reference sequence). Unmatched junction bases numbered 5, after V lost 5 bases and J lost 6 bases. CDR3 size: 13 residues. This CDR3 is CASSFGTGSEQYF. The CDR3 DNA is TGTGCCAGTAGTTTCGGGACAGGGTCCGAGCAGTACTTC. Looking up the rest from reference TRBV19 and TRBJ2-7 gives the full variable domain: DGGITQSPKYLFRKEGQNVTLSCEQNLNHDAMYWYRQDPGQGLRLIYYSQIVNDFQKGDIAEGYSVSREKKESFPLTVTSAQKNPTAFYLCASSFGTGSEQYFGPGTRLTVT.

There are a few counts of this clone. The V call is TRBV7-2, the J call TRBJ2-5; perhaps TRBD2 as D (6 bases). Germline lookup yields CDR1 SGHTA and CDR2 FQGNSA. Trimming took off 3 bases at V and 4 bases at J, with 18 bases between the two ends. The CDR3 length is 16 residues. The CDR3 loop is CASSLPGGRVGETQYF. The DNA of the CDR3 is TGTGCCAGCAGCTTGCCTGGAGGGCGGGTTGGAGAGACCCAGTACTTC.

V usage is TRBV10-3 and J usage is TRBJ2-3; 7 nucleotides agree with TRBD2. CDR3 length equals 14 residues. V lost 8 bases to trimming and J lost 6 bases; unmatched junction nucleotides: 11. Germline V gives CDR1 ENHRY, CDR2 SYGVKD. The CDR3 here is CAIRASGKVDTQYF. CDR3 coding DNA: TGTGCCATCCGGGCTAGCGGAAAGGTGGATACGCAGTATTTT.

The chain links TRBV7-4 to TRBJ2-5, with 7 bases matching TRBD1. CDR1 and CDR2 (germline): SGHVT, SQSDAQ. The CDR3 consists of 15 residues. The V gene end was trimmed by 0 bases and the J gene end by 7 bases; junction bases not matched to a gene: 8. CDR3 nucleotides: TGTGCCAGCAGCTTAGCAGGGGGCACCGGTGGGACCCAGTACTTC. It specifies CASSLAGGTGGTQYF.

The CDR3 nucleotides are TGCGCCAGCAGCCAAGGGGGGTTCCCTAACTATGGCTACACCTTC. This sequence encodes CASSQGGFPNYGYTF. J is TRBJ1-2 and V is TRBV4-3; TRBD1 might be the D (5 bases). Germline loops: CDR1 LGHNA, CDR2 YSLEER. V was cut by 1 base and J by 0 bases, with 9 bases left in between. This CDR3 spans 15 amino acids.

The sample holds one count of this clone. The gene calls are TRBV18 and TRBJ2-1, with 8 bases lining up with TRBD2. Germline trimming cut 0 bases from V and 8 bases from J; bases unmatched to any gene: 6. There are 15 residues in the CDR3. Per germline, CDR1 KGHSH and CDR2 LQKENI. CDR3 sequence (DNA): TGTGCCAGCTCACCACCTAGCGGGACCGGGGATGAGCAGTTCTTC. Translating gives CASSPPSGTGDEQFF.

In this sample, this clone turned up a few times. J is TRBJ1-1 and V is TRBV30; no firm D call. Germline CDR1 is GTSNPN and CDR2 is SVGIG (reference sequence). The CDR3 is made up of 9 amino acids. V was pared by 3 bases and J by 5 bases, with 1 base between. CDR3 coding DNA: TGTGCCTGGAGAACTGAAGCTTTCTTT. Translating it yields CAWRTEAFF.

The chain is built from TRBV4-1 and TRBJ2-7, with TRBD1 identical over 10 bases. Trimming removed 3 bases from V and 4 bases from J; junction bases left unmatched: 9. The CDR3 is made up of 16 amino acids. The germline V gene has CDR1 MGHRA and CDR2 YSYEKL. CDR3 nucleotides: TGCGCCAGCAGCCAGAACTGGGGACAGGGGTCTTACGAGCAGTACTTC. Its translation: CASSQNWGQGSYEQYF.

Written as DNA, the CDR3 is TGTGCCAGCAGCTTGATGTCCAATCAGCCCCAGCATTTT. Translating it yields CASSLMSNQPQHF. The V gene is TRBV5-5, the J gene TRBJ1-5; D remains ambiguous. The V end lost 1 base, the J end lost 3 bases, and 5 bases lay between the germline ends. The CDR3 is made up of 13 amino acids. The germline V gene encodes CDR1 SGHKS and CDR2 YYEKEE (reference sequence).

The V gene is TRBV20-1, the J gene TRBJ1-1; no reliable D call. This CDR3 has 11 residues. Trimming took off 4 bases at V and 4 bases at J, with 7 bases between the two ends. Germline loops: CDR1 DFQATT, CDR2 SNEGSKA (reference sequence). CDR3 sequence reads: CSATRATEAFF. The CDR3 DNA is TGCAGTGCTACCCGGGCCACTGAAGCTTTCTTT.

This clone was found once. Written as DNA, the CDR3 is TGTGCCAGCAACCGGGACAGGGCGCAGCCCCAGCATTTT. It translates to CASNRDRAQPQHF. The chain carries TRBV6-5 and TRBJ1-5; 9 nucleotides align to TRBD1. CDR1 and CDR2 from the germline V gene are MNHEY and SVGAGI. J was trimmed by 7 bases and V by 7 bases; bases with no gene match: 5. This CDR3 has 13 residues.

The DNA for the CDR3 is TGTGCCAGCAGCTCAAAAGGAGCCTACGAGCAGTACTTC. This gives the protein CASSSKGAYEQYF. J is TRBJ2-7 and V is TRBV5-4; D gene ambiguous. Germline lookup yields CDR1 SGHNT and CDR2 YYREEE (reference sequence). With 3 bases removed from V and 2 bases from J, the gap between germline ends came to 9 bases. CDR3 length: 13 residues.

The chain recombines TRBV10-1 with TRBJ1-1; weak D call: TRBD1 (6 bases). The V and J ends lost 0 bases and 2 bases respectively, with 10 bases between them. The CDR3 extends over 15 amino acids. Germline V gives CDR1 WNHNN, CDR2 SYGVQD (reference sequence). CDR3 in DNA: TGCGCCAGCAGTGAGTCGAGGACAGCTAACACTGAAGCTTTCTTT. This codes for CASSESRTANTEAFF.

The rearrangement joins TRBV5-1 to TRBJ2-5, with 9 bases lining up with TRBD1. V lost 3 bases, J lost 5 bases, and 8 bases stayed unmatched. The CDR3 covers 15 residues. Looked up from germline, CDR1 is SGHRS and CDR2 is YFSETQ. Here the CDR3 reads CASSYRDRDGETQYF. The CDR3 DNA sequence: TGCGCCAGCAGCTACCGGGACAGGGACGGGGAGACCCAGTACTTC.

V usage is TRBV5-1 and J usage is TRBJ2-6; D not certain. Trimming cost V 0 bases and J 0 bases, with 4 bases left between them. The CDR3 is 15 residues long. Germline CDR1 is SGHRS and CDR2 is YFSETQ. The CDR3 protein is CASSLGLSGANVLTF. DNA of the CDR3: TGCGCCAGCAGCTTGGGACTCTCTGGGGCCAACGTCCTGACTTTC.

The genes are TRBV14 and TRBJ2-3; D might be TRBD2 (6 bases). The CDR3 is 16 amino acids. V lost 0 bases and J lost 1, with 11 bases in between. Germline V lookup: CDR1 SGHDN, CDR2 FVKESK. CDR3 coding DNA: TGTGCCAGCAGCCAAGATTCCGGACTACGCACAGATACGCAGTATTTT. The encoded protein is CASSQDSGLRTDTQYF.

The chain recombines TRBV10-2 with TRBJ2-2; D tentatively reads TRBD1 or TRBD2 (5 bases each). Germline assignment: CDR1 WSHSY and CDR2 SAAADI. There are 16 residues in the CDR3. Trimming left V 7 bases short and J 0 bases short, with 15 bases between. CDR3: CASTTRGGPNTGELFF. The DNA of the CDR3 is TGCGCCAGCACCACCCGGGGCGGGCCGAACACCGGGGAGCTGTTTTTT.

The V call is TRBV4-3, the J call TRBJ1-1; no clear D. Germline V gene sequence: CDR1 LGHNA, CDR2 YSLEER. Trimming left V 1 base short and J 5 bases short, with 11 bases between. The CDR3 is 14 amino acids. The CDR3 sequence is CASSQGQWGTEAFF. CDR3 sequence (DNA): TGCGCCAGCAGCCAAGGGCAGTGGGGTACTGAAGCTTTCTTT.

Points on this clone: Different DNA sequences within this sample yield the same CDR3. The chain carries TRBV10-2 and TRBJ1-5; D gene ambiguous. Trimming removed 0 bases from V and 1 base from J, with 4 bases in between. The CDR3 length is 14 residues. Germline values: CDR1 WSHSY, CDR2 SAAADI. The CDR3: CASSESGSNQPQHF. CDR3 DNA sequence: TGCGCCAGCAGTGAGTCAGGGAGCAATCAGCCCCAGCATTTT.

The CDR3 loop reads CASSEGRGATGANVLTF. Written as DNA, the CDR3 is TGTGCCAGCAGTGAAGGACGTGGGGCAACAGGGGCCAACGTCCTGACTTTC. The chain is built from TRBV2 and TRBJ2-6, with TRBD1 as a possible D gene (5 bases). V was cut by 1 base and J by 4 bases, with 14 bases left in between. The CDR3 has 17 residues. Germline values: CDR1 SNHLY, CDR2 FYNNEI.

J is TRBJ1-6 and V is TRBV5-4; 11 positions agree with TRBD1. With V trimmed by 4 bases and J by 3 bases, 6 bases remained unmatched. The CDR3 covers 17 residues. Per the germline V gene, CDR1 is SGHNT and CDR2 is YYREEE (reference sequence). The CDR3 DNA sequence: TGTGCCAGCAGCGGAGGGGGGACAGGGGGCTATAATTCACCCCTCCACTTT. Translated: CASSGGGTGGYNSPLHF. Complete variable domain (other parts from reference TRBV5-4 and TRBJ1-6): ETGVTQSPTHLIKTRGQQVTLRCSSQSGHNTVSWYQQALGQGPQFIFQYYREEENGRGNFPPRFSGLQFPNYSSELNVNALELDDSALYLCASSGGGTGGYNSPLHFGNGTRLTVT.

This chain links TRBV19 with TRBJ2-5, with 10 bases matching TRBD2. The germline V gene encodes CDR1 LNHDA and CDR2 SQIVND (reference sequence). CDR3 size: 16 residues. V lost 6 bases and J lost 1; bases outside the gene matches: 8. CDR3 region: CASSPLAGAAQETQYF. Here the CDR3 DNA reads TGTGCCAGTAGCCCTCTAGCGGGAGCCGCCCAAGAGACCCAGTACTTC.

This chain joins TRBV18 and TRBJ2-5; 9 bases map to TRBD1. The CDR3 runs to 15 residues. The ends lost 5 bases at V and 5 bases at J; junction bases unmatched: 9. The V gene's germline CDR1 is KGHSH and CDR2 LQKENI. CDR3 coding DNA: TGTGCCAGCTCATCGGACAGGGGTTTAGGGGAGACCCAGTACTTC. This sequence encodes CASSSDRGLGETQYF.

The rearrangement joins TRBV9 to TRBJ2-5; 7 bases match TRBD2. The V and J ends lost 3 bases and 5 bases, in that order; junction bases with no gene match: 7. This CDR3 contains 14 residues. From germline, CDR1 is SGDLS and CDR2 YYNGEE. The DNA of the CDR3 is TGTGCCAGCAGCGAGCGGGGTTATCATGAGACCCAGTACTTC. It codes for CASSERGYHETQYF. Full variable domain (remainder filled in from reference TRBV9 and TRBJ2-5): DSGVTQTPKHLITATGQRVTLRCSPRSGDLSVYWYQQSLDQGLQFLIQYYNGEERAKGNILERFSAQQFPDLHSELNLSSLELGDSALYFCASSERGYHETQYFGPGTRLLVL.

The V call is TRBV2, the J call TRBJ1-3, with D tentatively TRBD1 (5 bases). This CDR3 has 14 amino acids. V lost 4 bases and J 7 bases, leaving 14 bases between the germline ends. Germline V lookup: CDR1 SNHLY, CDR2 FYNNEI. As DNA, the CDR3 is TGTGCCAGCAGTGCGGAAGCTCGGGGGAACACCATATATTTT. Its protein is CASSAEARGNTIYF.

The chain has TRBV7-2 and TRBJ1-4, with unresolved D. Germline V gene sequence: CDR1 SGHTA, CDR2 FQGNSA. Trimming took 2 bases from V and 0 from J, leaving 10 bases between them. The CDR3 runs to 16 residues. The CDR3 sequence: CASSLSQASTNEKLFF. The CDR3 bases are TGTGCCAGCAGCTTAAGCCAGGCCTCAACTAATGAAAAACTGTTTTTT. Full variable domain (remainder filled in from reference TRBV7-2 and TRBJ1-4): GAGVSQSPSNKVTEKGKDVELRCDPISGHTALYWYRQSLGQGLEFLIYFQGNSAPDKSGLPSDRFSAERTGGSVSTLTIQRTQQEDSAVYLCASSLSQASTNEKLFFGSGTQLSVL.

This chain uses TRBV6-5 with TRBJ1-1; 8 nucleotides match TRBD1. Per germline, CDR1 MNHEY and CDR2 SVGAGI. The CDR3 extends over 16 amino acids. V dropped 4 bases and J dropped 1; count of bases not matched to a gene: 8. The CDR3 here is CASSLKTGVGNTEAFF. In DNA form, the CDR3 reads TGTGCCAGCAGTTTAAAGACAGGGGTGGGGAACACTGAAGCTTTCTTT.

The V call is TRBV28, the J call TRBJ1-2; TRBD1 agrees at 7 bases. The CDR3 is 13 residues long. The V gene's germline CDR1 is MDHEN and CDR2 SYDVKM. The V segment lost 4 bases and the J segment 5 bases; nucleotides outside the gene matches: 4. CDR3 protein: CASSYGTEYGYTF. DNA for the CDR3: TGTGCCAGCAGTTACGGGACAGAGTATGGCTACACCTTC.